One sample yielded the 21 T cell receptor beta chains listed below, sequenced in a study of T cell repertoires in cytomegalovirus infection. TCRdb ran MiXCR on the reads and lists one entry per CDR3 protein. Of hundreds of thousands of distinct CDR3 sequences in the sample, 20% to 25% were seen once. Sequencing input: CD8+ T cells from PBMCs. These receptors originate from a human donor in good health (CMV status not recorded). Some clones in this sample may be carry-over from other donors' samples.

Ten or more counts support this clonotype. The rearrangement joins TRBV7-8 to TRBJ1-1; D uncertain. The CDR3 runs to 14 residues. V was shortened by 5 bases and J by 0 bases, with 10 bases between the two germline ends. The germline V gene encodes CDR1 SGHVS and CDR2 FQNEAQ. CDR3 loop: CASSPGEVNTEAFF. In DNA, the CDR3 is TGTGCCAGCAGCCCTGGAGAGGTGAACACTGAAGCTTTCTTT.

This clonotype was seen many times. The chain couples TRBV7-2 to TRBJ2-7; 11 nucleotides line up with TRBD1. CDR3 length: 17 residues. J gave up 3 bases and V 4 bases, and 11 bases lay outside the gene matches. CDR1 SGHTA and CDR2 FQGNSA come from the germline V gene. The CDR3: CASSWARGQGELYEQYF. Here the CDR3 DNA reads TGTGCCAGCAGCTGGGCCCGGGGACAGGGGGAACTCTACGAGCAGTACTTC.

V gene TRBV4-1 combines with J gene TRBJ1-5; D might be TRBD1 (6 bases). Trimming took 0 bases from V and 6 from J, leaving 15 bases between them. The CDR3 is made up of 16 amino acids. From germline, CDR1 is MGHRA and CDR2 YSYEKL. This chain's CDR3 is CASSQEGMGAAQPQHF. CDR3 DNA sequence: TGCGCCAGCAGCCAAGAGGGGATGGGGGCGGCTCAGCCCCAGCATTTT.

As concerns this clonotype: One junction end disagrees with the germline gene, perhaps due to a read error. The gene calls are TRBV29-1 and TRBJ1-1; D is possibly TRBD1 (5 bases). Germline values: CDR1 SQVTM, CDR2 ANQGSEA. The CDR3 sequence is 14 residues long. The CDR3 DNA sequence: TGCAGCGTTGACCGGGAGGGGAGGAACCCTGAAGCTTTCTTT. This translates into CSVDREGRNPEAFF.

Turning to this clonotype: Given a much more abundant clone one base away, this may be a read error. This CDR3 is missing its conserved last phenylalanine or tryptophan, likely due to a read error. The V call is TRBV7-4, the J call TRBJ1-6; D gene ambiguous. From germline, CDR1 is SGHVT and CDR2 SQSDAQ. With 0 bases removed from V and 7 bases from J, the gap between germline ends came to 10 bases. This CDR3 is built from 15 residues. The CDR3 is CASSLAVEVNSPLHI. The DNA of the CDR3 is TGTGCCAGCAGCTTAGCGGTGGAAGTAAATTCACCCCTCCACATT.

This clonotype was counted ten times or more. The chain carries TRBV28 and TRBJ2-3; D may correspond to TRBD1 or TRBD2 (5 bases each). CDR3 size: 14 residues. Per the germline V gene, CDR1 is MDHEN and CDR2 is SYDVKM. V dropped 10 bases and J dropped 1 base, with 15 bases sitting between them. The CDR3: CATDQGAGTDTQYF. CDR3 coding DNA: TGTGCCACCGACCAGGGAGCCGGCACAGATACGCAGTATTTT.

V is TRBV2 and J is TRBJ2-7; D is perhaps TRBD1 (5 bases). The CDR3 has 16 amino acids. The germline V gene encodes CDR1 SNHLY and CDR2 FYNNEI. The ends were cut back, 5 bases at V and 2 bases at J, with 19 bases in the middle. The CDR3 sequence is CASSTKRREPPYEQYF. The CDR3, as DNA: TGTGCCAGCAGTACCAAACGCAGGGAACCGCCCTACGAGCAGTACTTC. Combining the CDR3 with reference TRBV2 and TRBJ2-7 gives the whole variable domain EPEVTQTPSHQVTQMGQEVILRCVPISNHLYFYWYRQILGQKVEFLVSFYNNEISEKSEIFDDQFSVERPDGSNFTLKIRSTKLEDSAMYFCASSTKRREPPYEQYFGPGTRLTVT.

This clonotype was seen more than once but under ten times. The V call is TRBV3-1, the J call TRBJ2-2; D ambiguous. Trimming took off 10 bases at V and 4 bases at J, with 13 bases between the two ends. This CDR3 region has 13 residues. CDR1 and CDR2 (germline): LGHDT, YNNKEL (reference sequence). The CDR3 protein is CAIGSDATGELFF. The CDR3 DNA follows: TGTGCCATCGGCTCGGACGCCACCGGGGAGCTGTTTTTT.

The V and J genes are TRBV7-9 and TRBJ2-7; D is uncertain. CDR3 length equals 16 residues. The ends were cut back, 0 bases at V and 4 bases at J, with 16 bases in the middle. Germline V CDR1 and CDR2: SEHNR, FQNEAQ (reference sequence). The CDR3 loop reads CASSLAQERRDYEQYF. In nucleotides, the CDR3 is TGTGCCAGCAGCTTAGCGCAGGAGAGAAGAGATTACGAGCAGTACTTC.

The rearrangement uses TRBV6-6 and TRBJ1-4; TRBD1 might be the D (6 bases). Trimming left V 5 bases short and J 3 bases short, with 13 bases between. CDR1 and CDR2 (germline): MNHNY, SVGAGI (reference sequence). The CDR3 is 15 amino acids. The CDR3 loop is CASSVTGFSNEKLFF. The CDR3 DNA is TGTGCCAGCAGTGTCACAGGGTTTTCTAATGAAAAACTGTTTTTT.

The rearrangement joins TRBV29-1 to TRBJ2-3; 10 bases agree with TRBD2. CDR3 size: 15 residues. With 2 bases clipped from V and 8 bases from J, the junction kept 10 bases outside the gene matches. Looked up from germline, CDR1 is SQVTM and CDR2 is ANQGSEA. Here the CDR3 reads CSVELNSGGRATQYF. As DNA, the CDR3 is TGCAGCGTTGAACTGAATAGCGGGGGGAGGGCTACGCAGTATTTT.

This clonotype was recorded many times. V usage is TRBV7-2 and J usage is TRBJ1-1, with D possibly being TRBD1 (5 bases). Germline CDR1 reads SGHTA; CDR2 reads FQGNSA. The CDR3 loop spans 15 amino acids. V lost 0 bases and J lost 1, with 9 bases in between. The CDR3 nucleotides read TGTGCCAGCAGCTTAGCGCTAAGGGGGAACACTGAAGCTTTCTTT. Translating it yields CASSLALRGNTEAFF. The variable domain in full, completed from reference TRBV7-2 and TRBJ1-1, reads GAGVSQSPSNKVTEKGKDVELRCDPISGHTALYWYRQSLGQGLEFLIYFQGNSAPDKSGLPSDRFSAERTGGSVSTLTIQRTQQEDSAVYLCASSLALRGNTEAFFGQGTRLTVV.

Comment on this clonotype: One end of the junction fails to match germline, which may point to a read error. Here the CDR3 DNA reads TGTGCCAACAGTTTTTACGCACCTCCGAACACTGAAGCTTTCTTT. It is translated as CANSFYAPPNTEAFF. This chain joins TRBV12-3 or TRBV12-4 and TRBJ1-1; D ambiguous. This CDR3 contains 15 residues.

The rearrangement uses TRBV7-8 and TRBJ1-4; the match to TRBD1 covers 7 bases. V lost 3 bases, J lost 8 bases, and 3 bases stayed unmatched. Germline assignment: CDR1 SGHVS and CDR2 FQNEAQ. The CDR3 consists of 13 residues. CDR3 in DNA: TGTGCCAGCAGCTTGCAGGGGGAGGAAAAACTGTTTTTT. The encoded protein is CASSLQGEEKLFF.

The chain employs TRBV20-1 and TRBJ2-5; TRBD2 might be the D (5 bases). The CDR3 loop spans 15 amino acids. Germline V gene sequence: CDR1 DFQATT, CDR2 SNEGSKA (reference sequence). V was trimmed by 5 bases and J by 2 bases, leaving 18 bases between them. The CDR3 is CSAQKSPGSQETQYF. The CDR3 DNA follows: TGCAGTGCTCAAAAAAGTCCGGGATCACAAGAGACCCAGTACTTC.

This clonotype appeared a few times. The V and J genes are TRBV15 and TRBJ2-5, with 9 bases identical to TRBD2. The CDR3 is 16 amino acids. The ends lost 4 bases at V and 4 bases at J; junction bases unmatched: 10. Germline CDR1 LNHNV, CDR2 YYDKDF (reference sequence). The CDR3 reads CATSKYGGGASETQYF. The CDR3 coding sequence is TGTGCCACCAGCAAGTACGGCGGGGGGGCCTCAGAGACCCAGTACTTC.

This sequence joins TRBV15 and TRBJ1-1; D remains ambiguous. Trimming pared 3 bases from V and 2 bases from J, leaving 13 bases between. Germline V lookup: CDR1 LNHNV, CDR2 YYDKDF (reference sequence). This CDR3 spans 15 amino acids. CDR3 residues: CATSRASGPNTEAFF. The CDR3 DNA follows: TGTGCCACCAGCAGGGCGTCGGGCCCTAACACTGAAGCTTTCTTT.

The chain recombines TRBV6-2 or TRBV6-3 with TRBJ1-1; a weak D match, TRBD1 (5 bases). Germline lookup yields CDR1 MNHEY and CDR2 SVGEGT. This CDR3 has 14 amino acids. The V and J ends lost 5 bases and 1 base respectively, with 11 bases between them. The CDR3 sequence is CASSPDNSNTEAFF. In DNA form, the CDR3 reads TGTGCCAGCAGTCCGGACAATTCGAACACTGAAGCTTTCTTT.

This clonotype has more than one count but fewer than ten. This chain joins TRBV20-1 and TRBJ1-1; D remains ambiguous. CDR1 is DFQATT, CDR2 SNEGSKA, per germline (reference sequence). CDR3 length: 14 residues. The V end was cut by 3 bases, the J end by 0 bases, with 11 bases between. The CDR3 here is CSASSRRMNTEAFF. CDR3 sequence (DNA): TGCAGTGCTAGCAGTAGGAGAATGAACACTGAAGCTTTCTTT.

The chain recombines TRBV25-1 with TRBJ2-5; 7 bases fit TRBD2. V lost 4 bases, J lost 0 bases, and 5 bases stayed unmatched. The germline CDR1 and CDR2 sequences are MGHDK and SYGVNS. The CDR3 has 15 residues. CDR3 sequence (DNA): TGTGCCAGCAGTGTTGGGGGGGACTACCAAGAGACCCAGTACTTC. Translated, it gives CASSVGGDYQETQYF.

This clonotype came up a few times. V is TRBV28 and J is TRBJ1-5; D is ambiguous. In germline, CDR1 is MDHEN, CDR2 SYDVKM. The CDR3 runs 14 residues. V dropped 3 bases and J dropped 11 bases, with 17 bases sitting between them. CDR3 loop: CASSFISPREAQHF. CDR3 DNA: TGTGCCAGCAGTTTTATAAGTCCGAGGGAGGCCCAGCATTTT.